This T cell receptor beta chain emerged from a study of a mutant IDH1 vaccine in newly diagnosed glioma. About the study: Mean patient age was approximately 39 years; 62.5% were male and 37.5% female.

Profiled with immunoSEQ multiplex PCR; TCRdb holds only in-frame clones, not every one. The sample records tens of thousands of clones, less than 85% being singletons. Overall study results and limits: Altogether, approximately 93% of patients exhibited vaccine-induced immune responses. Pseudoprogression apparently tracked independently of changes in top peripheral T cell clonotypes.

Time point noted: baseline, week 1 (first vaccination visit). Treatment of the sample: pre-vaccination baseline after standard-of-care therapy. New WHO grade 3 or 4 astrocytomas that were IDH1-mutant and ATRX-lost had been found in donors. The CDR3 totals 17 residues. The V gene's germline CDR1 is SGHAT and CDR2 FQNNGV. The V gene end was trimmed by 5 bases and the J gene end by 3 bases; junction bases not matched to a gene: 11. With respect to this clone: Its specificity is not known.

The source was PBMCs, collected from a glioma patient treated with radiotherapy, temozolomide or both. This receptor was obtained from a man aged 50-60 years with glioma. This chain links TRBV11-2 with TRBJ2-1, with 9 bases identical to TRBD2. CDR3 nucleotide sequence: TGTGCCAGCAGCCCCAATAGCGGGGGAAGCCTCTACAATGAGCAGTTCTTC. Protein: CASSPNSGGSLYNEQFF.